The present T cell receptor beta chain was sequenced within a study of identical twins. Findings and caveats of the study: Part of the zero-insertion signal could reflect confounding by invariant MAIT and iNKT cells. Fewer insertions marked abundant cord blood beta clonotypes; young adult naive trended weakly, memory not at all.

Template switching created a universal primer site, and the cDNA included unique molecular identifiers. One entry per CDR3 protein, called by TCRdb with MiXCR from the 5' RACE reads. The sample lists just over 450,000 distinct CDR3 sequences; more than 13% were seen once. The length of the CDR3 is 15 residues. Trimming at V came to 4 bases and at J to 5 bases, leaving 5 bases not matched to a gene. The germline CDR1 and CDR2 sequences are SGHRS and YFSETQ. This clonotype was seen more than once but under ten times. What it binds is unknown. The data were also submitted as part of a second study, on yellow fever vaccine responses in identical twins. That study reports: A vaccine T cell response that seemed partly convergent and partly personalized was reported in twins.

The chain uses TRBV5-1 and TRBJ2-2, with 10 bases matching TRBD1. The receptor comes from a woman aged 18-35 years in good health. The sample consisted of CD4+ T cells sorted from blood. The CDR3 nucleotides read TGCGCCAGCAGCCCTAAGGACAGGGGGACCGGGGAGCTGTTTTTT. Encoded protein: CASSPKDRGTGELFF.